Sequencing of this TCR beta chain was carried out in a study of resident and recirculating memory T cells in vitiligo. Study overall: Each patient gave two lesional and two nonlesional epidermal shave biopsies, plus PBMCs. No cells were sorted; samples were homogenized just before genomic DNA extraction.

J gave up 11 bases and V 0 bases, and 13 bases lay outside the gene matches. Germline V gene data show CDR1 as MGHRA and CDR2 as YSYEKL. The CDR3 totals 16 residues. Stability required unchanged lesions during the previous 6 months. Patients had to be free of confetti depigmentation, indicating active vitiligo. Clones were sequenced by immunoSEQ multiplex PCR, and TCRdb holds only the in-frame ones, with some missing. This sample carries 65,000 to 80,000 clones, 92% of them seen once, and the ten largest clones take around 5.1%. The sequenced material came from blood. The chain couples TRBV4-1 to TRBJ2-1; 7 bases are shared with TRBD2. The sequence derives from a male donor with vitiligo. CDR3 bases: TGCGCCAGCAGCCAAGATTTGCCCGGGGCCGGGACTAAGCAGTTCTTC. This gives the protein CASSQDLPGAGTKQFF.